This TCR beta chain was captured by sequencing in a study of blood T cells in healthy people across ages. On this clonotype: With a much larger clone just one base away, this may be a read error.

It was with a sample-barcoded 5' primer and a J-beta primer mix that a second PCR of roughly 7 to 12 cycles was run. Samples each returned at least 2.5 million CDR3-containing paired-end reads. MiXCR, applied by TCRdb to the 5' RACE reads, yields one record per CDR3 protein. The sample gives 1.5 million to 2 million distinct CDR3 sequences, roughly 27% of which show up once; 6.5% to 8.5% is in the top ten. CDR3 length: 12 residues. Germline values: CDR1 DFQATT, CDR2 SNEGSKA (reference sequence). The chain is built from TRBV20-1 and TRBJ1-2; possible D gene TRBD1, 5 bases. Sequenced: blood. The source is a woman in her twenties or thirties in good health. Written as DNA, the CDR3 is TGCAGGGCTAGAGAGGGGAGGGATGGCTACACCTTC. Translated: CRAREGRDGYTF.